Shown below are 2 T cell receptor beta chains from a single sample sequenced in a study of cytomegalovirus exposure and HLA in healthy donors. PCR used 60 Vbeta primers and 13 Jbeta primers. Measured with immunoSEQ multiplex PCR; TCRdb has only the in-frame clones, and not every one. This table holds about 160,000 clones, 82% found once. The sequencing sample was made of PBMCs. The receptors come from a girl aged 5-17 years in good health and CMV-seropositive.

A few counts support this clone. This chain links TRBV28 with TRBJ1-2, with 8 positions matching TRBD1. This CDR3 spans 12 amino acids. Looked up from germline, CDR1 is MDHEN and CDR2 is SYDVKM. J was trimmed by 10 bases and V by 6 bases; bases with no gene match: 7. Written as DNA, the CDR3 is TGTGCCAGCAGGGACAGGGTAGATGTCTACACCTTC. This encodes CASRDRVDVYTF.

V is TRBV29-1 and J is TRBJ2-1; 10 positions match TRBD2. The V gene end was trimmed by 6 bases and the J gene end by 3 bases; junction bases not matched to a gene: 11. CDR3 size: 16 residues. CDR1 and CDR2 from the germline V gene are SQVTM and ANQGSEA. CDR3 sequence: CSVLGLAERIYNEQFF. The CDR3 nucleotides are TGCAGCGTCCTCGGACTAGCGGAACGAATCTACAATGAGCAGTTCTTC.